What follows are 20 T cell receptor beta chains derived from one specimen sequenced in a study of OX40 agonist ivuxolimab in advanced cancers. TCRdb keeps only in-frame clones here, not all; method: immunoSEQ multiplex PCR. The table records roughly 80,000 clones, just under 90% of them present only once. This material consisted of CD4+ or CD8+ T cells sorted from blood, taken in a trial of the OX40 agonist ivuxolimab. The receptors were gathered from an adult with an advanced solid tumor such as melanoma, head and neck, liver or kidney cancer.

The chain is built from TRBV28 and TRBJ2-7; D not certain. Trimming pared 7 bases from V and 6 bases from J, leaving 22 bases between. The CDR3 sequence is 15 residues long. The V gene's germline CDR1 is MDHEN and CDR2 SYDVKM. CDR3 bases: TGTGCCAGCACCACCCCCGCCACACCACCAACCGAGCAGTACTTC. This gives the protein CASTTPATPPTEQYF.

The V call is TRBV29-1, the J call TRBJ2-3, with 7 bases identical to TRBD2. Germline CDR1 is SQVTM and CDR2 is ANQGSEA. With 7 bases clipped from V and 1 base from J, the junction kept 8 bases outside the gene matches. The CDR3 extends over 14 amino acids. The CDR3 nucleotides are TGCAGCGCTGGAGAGGGAGGGGGCACAGATACGCAGTATTTT. This encodes CSAGEGGGTDTQYF.

This chain joins TRBV5-1 and TRBJ1-2; TRBD1 is a possible D gene (5 bases). V was shortened by 0 bases and J by 3 bases, with 9 bases between the two germline ends. There are 14 residues in the CDR3. Germline CDR1 and CDR2: SGHRS and YFSETQ. CDR3 protein: CASSLVGADYGYTF. CDR3 coding DNA: TGCGCCAGCAGCTTGGTAGGGGCGGACTATGGCTACACCTTC. Supplemented by reference TRBV5-1 and TRBJ1-2, the full variable domain reads KAGVTQTPRYLIKTRGQQVTLSCSPISGHRSVSWYQQTPGQGLQFLFEYFSETQRNKGNFPGRFSGRQFSNSRSEMNVSTLELGDSALYLCASSLVGADYGYTFGSGTRLTVV.

This sequence joins TRBV5-4 and TRBJ1-1, with TRBD1 identical over 7 bases. Trimming cost V 0 bases and J 1 base; bases outside gene matches: 6. The CDR3 runs to 16 residues. Germline CDR1 and CDR2: SGHNT and YYREEE (reference sequence). In DNA form, the CDR3 reads TGTGCCAGCAGCTTGGCCCGGGGACAGTCGAACACTGAAGCTTTCTTT. It is translated as CASSLARGQSNTEAFF.

The rearrangement links TRBV29-1 to TRBJ1-2; D unresolved. CDR1 and CDR2 (germline): SQVTM, ANQGSEA. This CDR3 comprises 13 residues. Trimming pared 4 bases from V and 8 bases from J, leaving 17 bases between. CDR3 sequence reads: CSVALYGVEGYTF. The CDR3 coding sequence is TGCAGCGTTGCCCTCTACGGGGTTGAGGGCTACACCTTC.

This CDR3 is CASTTPGGTAGYTF. DNA for the CDR3: TGTGCCAGCACAACCCCGGGGGGGACCGCTGGCTACACCTTC. This rearrangement joins TRBV28 to TRBJ1-2; D perhaps matches TRBD1 (5 bases). This CDR3 is built from 14 residues. Trimming cost V 7 bases and J 7 bases, with 19 bases left between them. Per germline, CDR1 MDHEN and CDR2 SYDVKM.

The chain links TRBV29-1 to TRBJ2-2, with D unresolved. There are 11 residues in the CDR3. Trimming cost V 7 bases and J 2 bases, with 5 bases left between them. Germline loops: CDR1 SQVTM, CDR2 ANQGSEA. The CDR3 spells CSGGNTGELFF. The CDR3 DNA sequence: TGCAGCGGGGGAAACACCGGGGAGCTGTTTTTT.

The rearrangement links TRBV5-1 to TRBJ1-2, with D perhaps TRBD1 (5 bases). Looked up from germline, CDR1 is SGHRS and CDR2 is YFSETQ. The CDR3 contains 13 residues. With 0 bases removed from V and 5 bases from J, the gap between germline ends came to 8 bases. CDR3 sequence: CASSLAQGYGYTF. CDR3 bases: TGCGCCAGCAGCTTGGCTCAGGGTTATGGCTACACCTTC. The full variable domain, rest sourced from reference TRBV5-1 and TRBJ1-2, is KAGVTQTPRYLIKTRGQQVTLSCSPISGHRSVSWYQQTPGQGLQFLFEYFSETQRNKGNFPGRFSGRQFSNSRSEMNVSTLELGDSALYLCASSLAQGYGYTFGSGTRLTVV.

This clone was detected only once. The chain carries TRBV7-9 and TRBJ1-2; D call uncertain. Trimming stripped 1 base from V and 0 bases from J, with 3 bases between. This CDR3 is built from 13 residues. Germline V lookup: CDR1 SEHNR, CDR2 FQNEAQ (reference sequence). The CDR3 region is CASSLGANYGYTF. The CDR3 nucleotides read TGTGCCAGCAGCTTAGGAGCTAACTATGGCTACACCTTC.

This rearrangement joins TRBV7-8 to TRBJ2-2, with 7 bases matching TRBD2. The CDR3 extends over 14 amino acids. V dropped 9 bases and J dropped 5; count of bases not matched to a gene: 9. Germline V gives CDR1 SGHVS, CDR2 FQNEAQ. CDR3: CASGIGRRTGELFF. DNA for the CDR3: TGTGCCAGTGGTATCGGGAGGAGGACCGGGGAGCTGTTTTTT. The full variable domain, its missing parts supplied by reference TRBV7-8 and TRBJ2-2, is GAGVSQSPRYKVAKRGQDVALRCDPISGHVSLFWYQQALGQGPEFLTYFQNEAQLDKSGLPSDRFFAERPEGSVSTLKIQRTQQEDSAVYLCASGIGRRTGELFFGEGSRLTVL.

This chain uses TRBV30 with TRBJ2-7; D remains ambiguous. CDR1 GTSNPN and CDR2 SVGIG come from the germline V gene (reference sequence). V lost 1 base and J lost 2, with 6 bases in between. This CDR3 contains 12 residues. The CDR3, as DNA: TGTGCCTGGAGTGCAGGAGCCTACGAGCAGTACTTC. It yields the protein CAWSAGAYEQYF. Full variable domain (remainder filled in from reference TRBV30 and TRBJ2-7): SQTIHQWPATLVQPVGSPLSLECTVEGTSNPNLYWYRQAAGRGLQLLFYSVGIGQISSEVPQNLSASRPQDRQFILSSKKLLLSDSGFYLCAWSAGAYEQYFGPGTRLTVT.

J is TRBJ2-2 and V is TRBV5-4, with TRBD1 matching 11 bases. This CDR3 is 16 amino acids long. The germline CDR1 and CDR2 sequences are SGHNT and YYREEE (reference sequence). The V gene end was trimmed by 4 bases and the J gene end by 9 bases; junction bases not matched to a gene: 11. This CDR3 reads CASSTGTGGAMRELFF. The CDR3 DNA is TGTGCCAGCAGCACTGGGACAGGGGGTGCCATGAGGGAGCTGTTTTTT.

V usage is TRBV5-5 and J usage is TRBJ2-7, with TRBD2 identical over 8 bases. The CDR3 has 14 amino acids. Germline V lookup: CDR1 SGHKS, CDR2 YYEKEE (reference sequence). The ends lost 4 bases at V and 6 bases at J; junction bases unmatched: 9. The CDR3 loop is CASSLERERGEQYF. CDR3 nucleotides: TGTGCCAGCAGCCTAGAGCGGGAGAGGGGCGAGCAGTACTTC.

This clone has just a few counts. One base away lies a much larger clone, so this may be a sequencing read error. This chain joins TRBV7-9 and TRBJ1-1; no reliable D call. The CDR3 has 13 amino acids. The germline V gene encodes CDR1 SEHNR and CDR2 FQNEAQ (reference sequence). The CDR3 here is CASSLDVNTEAFF. The CDR3 DNA is TGTGCTAGCAGCTTGGATGTGAACACTGAAGCTTTCTTT.

This clone was recorded only once. The J gene is TRBJ2-1, the V gene TRBV7-2, with D uncertain. CDR1 SGHTA and CDR2 FQGNSA come from the germline V gene. This CDR3 region has 14 residues. The V and J ends lost 0 bases and 10 bases respectively, with 13 bases between them. In DNA form, the CDR3 reads TGTGCCAGCAGCTTAGCGGGTGGGGTCGTGGAGCAGTTCTTC. Translation gives CASSLAGGVVEQFF.

V and J are TRBV28 and TRBJ1-1; 7 bases match TRBD1. The CDR3 runs 16 residues. Germline trimming cut 8 bases from V and 6 bases from J; bases unmatched to any gene: 18. Looked up from germline, CDR1 is MDHEN and CDR2 is SYDVKM. The CDR3 protein is CASLPNGLRDSSEAFF. CDR3 in DNA: TGTGCCAGCCTCCCAAATGGGCTCCGGGACAGCTCTGAAGCTTTCTTT. Full variable domain (rest looked up from reference TRBV28 and TRBJ1-1): DVKVTQSSRYLVKRTGEKVFLECVQDMDHENMFWYRQDPGLGLRLIYFSYDVKMKEKGDIPEGYSVSREKKERFSLILESASTNQTSMYLCASLPNGLRDSSEAFFGQGTRLTVV.

The chain employs TRBV5-1 and TRBJ2-7; unclear D gene. Germline assignment: CDR1 SGHRS and CDR2 YFSETQ. This CDR3 has 14 residues. V lost 1 base and J lost 2, with 10 bases in between. CDR3 nucleotide sequence: TGCGCCAGCAGCTTGTCCCTCGTAACCTACGAGCAGTACTTC. It is translated as CASSLSLVTYEQYF.

This clone was observed once. The genes are TRBV6-1 and TRBJ2-1, with 12 bases identical to TRBD2. Losses at the gene ends were 4 bases for V and 6 bases for J; bases not matched to a gene: 1. From germline, CDR1 is MNHNS and CDR2 SASEGT. The CDR3 covers 14 residues. The DNA of the CDR3 is TGTGCCAGCAGTGCTAGCGGGGGGGCCAATGAGCAGTTCTTC. This codes for CASSASGGANEQFF.

V and J are TRBV19 and TRBJ2-1; D gene ambiguous. CDR3 length: 16 residues. Deletions cut 6 bases from V and 5 bases from J, with 20 bases between. Germline CDR1 LNHDA, CDR2 SQIVND (reference sequence). The CDR3 DNA reads TGTGCCAGTAGACCCACCCCCGCCTCGGGTCACAATGAGCAGTTCTTC. Its translation: CASRPTPASGHNEQFF.

The chain joins TRBV28 to TRBJ2-5, with D unresolved. V was trimmed by 3 bases and J by 5 bases, leaving 7 bases between them. Germline CDR1 and CDR2: MDHEN and SYDVKM. The CDR3 spans 12 residues. The CDR3 spells CASSFAGETQYF. As DNA, the CDR3 is TGTGCCAGCAGTTTTGCTGGGGAGACCCAGTACTTC.